A single sample is the source of the 25 T cell receptor beta chains below, sequenced in a study of blood T cell repertoires in COVID-19. Assay used: immunoSEQ multiplex PCR; TCRdb lists only in-frame clones, some missing. The table lists 70,000 or so clones, roughly 90% of them singletons. Material for sequencing was peripheral blood. The receptors here all came from a human donor in a cohort sampled during active COVID-19.

The chain couples TRBV29-1 to TRBJ2-5; the D gene is possibly TRBD1 (6 bases). The CDR3 length is 14 residues. The V end was cut by 3 bases, the J end by 2 bases, with 13 bases between. CDR1 is SQVTM, CDR2 ANQGSEA, per germline. The CDR3 DNA reads TGCAGCGTTGATGCTACAGGGTATCAAGAGACCCAGTACTTC. Translating gives CSVDATGYQETQYF.

V usage is TRBV28 and J usage is TRBJ1-5; TRBD1 is a possible D gene (6 bases). Between the trimmed V and J ends, which lost 7 bases and 2 bases, there was a span of 15 bases. Germline values: CDR1 MDHEN, CDR2 SYDVKM. This CDR3 is built from 15 residues. The CDR3 nucleotides read TGTGCCAGCAAGGTTAGGGCAGGGGGCAATCAGCCCCAGCATTTT. As protein: CASKVRAGGNQPQHF.

The chain has TRBV9 and TRBJ2-1, with D uncertain. V shed 0 bases and J shed 7 bases, with 11 bases lying between them. The CDR3 is 14 amino acids. Germline CDR1 reads SGDLS; CDR2 reads YYNGEE. In DNA, the CDR3 is TGTGCCAGCAGCGTAGAATTTAGGAGTAATGAGCAGTTCTTC. Amino acid sequence: CASSVEFRSNEQFF.

This chain's CDR3 is CASRGLDRASNQPQHF. CDR3 sequence (DNA): TGTGCCAGCAGGGGCTTAGACAGGGCCAGCAATCAGCCCCAGCATTTT. This rearrangement joins TRBV6-6 to TRBJ1-5; 7 bases align to TRBD1. Germline loops: CDR1 MNHNY, CDR2 SVGAGI (reference sequence). This CDR3 has 16 amino acids. Trimming removed 6 bases from V and 1 base from J; junction bases left unmatched: 9.

The chain uses TRBV11-2 and TRBJ1-2, with D unclear. Germline V gene data show CDR1 as SGHAT and CDR2 as FQNNGV. The CDR3 consists of 16 residues. The V end was cut by 4 bases, the J end by 4 bases, with 19 bases between. The CDR3 nucleotides read TGTGCCAGCAGCTCCGGACTGTTCCGGGGAGGCTATGGCTACACCTTC. Its protein is CASSSGLFRGGYGYTF.

This chain connects TRBV2 to TRBJ2-7, with TRBD2 identical over 7 bases. This CDR3 comprises 16 residues. From germline, CDR1 is SNHLY and CDR2 FYNNEI. V lost 5 bases to trimming and J lost 7 bases; unmatched junction nucleotides: 17. CDR3 region: CASSPRIGRLGGEQYF. CDR3 nucleotide sequence: TGTGCCAGCAGTCCCAGGATCGGGAGGCTGGGGGGGGAGCAGTACTTC.

The gene calls are TRBV11-2 and TRBJ2-1; the D is unclear. CDR1 SGHAT and CDR2 FQNNGV come from the germline V gene. V was clipped by 5 bases and J by 9 bases, with 8 bases between them. This CDR3 has 11 residues. The CDR3 DNA follows: TGTGCCAGCAGCGCCACCAGTGAGCAGTTCTTC. It translates to CASSATSEQFF. Drawing the rest from reference TRBV11-2 and TRBJ2-1, the complete variable domain is EAGVAQSPRYKIIEKRQSVAFWCNPISGHATLYWYQQILGQGPKLLIQFQNNGVVDDSQLPKDRFSAERLKGVDSTLKIQPAKLEDSAVYLCASSATSEQFFGPGTRLTVL.

This clone was counted a few times. The chain uses TRBV27 and TRBJ2-7, with 9 bases aligning to TRBD2. V lost 4 bases and J lost 5; bases outside the gene matches: 18. This CDR3 region has 18 residues. CDR1 MNHEY and CDR2 SMNVEV come from the germline V gene (reference sequence). The CDR3 coding sequence is TGTGCCAGCAGTTCTACAGGGTCGGGAAGCGGGAGGTATCACGAGCAGTACTTC. It codes for CASSSTGSGSGRYHEQYF.

This rearrangement joins TRBV28 to TRBJ2-7; TRBD2 might be the D (6 bases). CDR1 and CDR2 (germline): MDHEN, SYDVKM. Deletions cut 6 bases from V and 0 bases from J, with 18 bases between. CDR3 length: 16 amino acids. The CDR3 spells CASRPRTGLNSYEQYF. CDR3 coding DNA: TGTGCCAGCAGGCCCCGCACGGGACTCAACTCCTACGAGCAGTACTTC.

The V call is TRBV4-2, the J call TRBJ2-7, with 8 nucleotides matching TRBD1. This CDR3 contains 15 residues. Germline loops: CDR1 LGHNA, CDR2 YNFKEQ. V trimming: 0 bases; J trimming: 6 bases; junction bases outside the gene matches: 7. CDR3 in amino acids: CASSQESGQGREQYF. CDR3 nucleotide sequence: TGTGCCAGCAGCCAAGAATCCGGACAGGGTCGCGAGCAGTACTTC.

The gene calls are TRBV19 and TRBJ1-5; D remains ambiguous. The germline V and J ends were trimmed by 1 base and 3 bases, with 10 bases remaining between them. Germline V gives CDR1 LNHDA, CDR2 SQIVND (reference sequence). The CDR3 consists of 15 residues. CDR3: CASSIVEGPNQPQHF. The CDR3 bases are TGTGCCAGTAGTATAGTAGAGGGCCCCAATCAGCCCCAGCATTTT. The full variable domain, rest sourced from reference TRBV19 and TRBJ1-5, is DGGITQSPKYLFRKEGQNVTLSCEQNLNHDAMYWYRQDPGQGLRLIYYSQIVNDFQKGDIAEGYSVSREKKESFPLTVTSAQKNPTAFYLCASSIVEGPNQPQHFGDGTRLSIL.

The V gene is TRBV18, the J gene TRBJ1-3; tentatively, D is TRBD1 (5 bases). Trimming removed 3 bases at V and 1 base at J, with 7 bases between. Germline CDR1 reads KGHSH; CDR2 reads LQKENI. The CDR3 has 14 residues. CDR3 nucleotide sequence: TGTGCCAGCTCACCCGACAGATCTGGAAACACCATATATTTT. It is translated as CASSPDRSGNTIYF.

This sequence joins TRBV5-1 and TRBJ2-3; 14 bases are shared with TRBD2. Germline V CDR1 and CDR2: SGHRS, YFSETQ. After removal of 3 bases from V and 4 bases from J, the junction contained 7 bases not matched to a gene. CDR3 size: 17 residues. The CDR3 sequence: CASSSGLAGARADTQYF. CDR3 nucleotides: TGCGCCAGCAGCTCGGGACTAGCGGGAGCTCGGGCAGATACGCAGTATTTT.

There are a few counts of this clone. The rearrangement links TRBV4-3 to TRBJ2-3, with 8 positions matching TRBD2. With V trimmed by 0 bases and J by 4 bases, 6 bases remained unmatched. The CDR3 spans 16 residues. Germline V lookup: CDR1 LGHNA, CDR2 YSLEER. The CDR3 protein is CASSQDWSSGADTQYF. CDR3 nucleotide sequence: TGCGCCAGCAGCCAAGATTGGAGTAGCGGGGCAGATACGCAGTATTTT.

J is TRBJ2-3 and V is TRBV18; 11 positions agree with TRBD2. The CDR3 covers 15 residues. Germline CDR1 and CDR2: KGHSH and LQKENI. J was trimmed by 7 bases and V by 2 bases; bases with no gene match: 5. CDR3 nucleotide sequence: TGTGCCAGCTCACCAGATAGCGGGAGGGCGTATACGCAGTATTTT. This encodes CASSPDSGRAYTQYF.

J is TRBJ2-2 and V is TRBV6-6, with 7 nucleotides matching TRBD1. V dropped 5 bases and J dropped 2; count of bases not matched to a gene: 8. The CDR3 covers 16 residues. Germline lookup yields CDR1 MNHNY and CDR2 SVGAGI (reference sequence). Written as DNA, the CDR3 is TGTGCCAGCAGTGTAGGGAACAGGGGAAACACCGGGGAGCTGTTTTTT. Protein sequence: CASSVGNRGNTGELFF.

This clone was picked up a small number of times. The J gene is TRBJ1-2, the V gene TRBV6-1, with unresolved D. Germline loops: CDR1 MNHNS, CDR2 SASEGT. The CDR3 runs 14 residues. Trimming pared 2 bases from V and 5 bases from J, leaving 12 bases between. CDR3 region: CASSEPLGGYGYTF. The CDR3 nucleotides are TGTGCCAGCAGTGAACCCCTGGGAGGATATGGCTACACCTTC.

The chain joins TRBV19 to TRBJ2-2; 13 positions agree with TRBD2. V lost 4 bases and J lost 6; bases outside the gene matches: 5. CDR3 length: 16 residues. Germline V lookup: CDR1 LNHDA, CDR2 SQIVND (reference sequence). The CDR3 region is CASSTTSGRAPGELFF. The CDR3, as DNA: TGTGCCAGTAGTACCACTAGCGGGAGGGCCCCCGGGGAGCTGTTTTTT.

DNA for the CDR3: TGTGCCAGCAGTTTACGAGGGAAGCAGCCCCAGCATTTT. It translates to CASSLRGKQPQHF. This chain uses TRBV28 with TRBJ1-5; D unresolved. Trimming shortened V by 2 bases and J by 7 bases, and 9 bases separated the two germline ends. Per germline, CDR1 MDHEN and CDR2 SYDVKM. The CDR3 is made up of 13 amino acids.

The chain couples TRBV2 to TRBJ2-3, with unresolved D. In germline, CDR1 is SNHLY, CDR2 FYNNEI. The CDR3 is made up of 15 amino acids. V lost 7 bases and J lost 1, with 15 bases in between. CDR3 bases: TGTGCCAGCATAGACTCGGAAGCCGGCACAGATACGCAGTATTTT. This gives the protein CASIDSEAGTDTQYF.

CDR3 DNA: TGTGCCAGCAGCCGGGACAGGCGACTCACAGATACGCAGTATTTT. It encodes CASSRDRRLTDTQYF. This chain uses TRBV4-2 with TRBJ2-3, with 8 bases fitting TRBD1. The V segment lost 4 bases and the J segment 2 bases; nucleotides outside the gene matches: 5. The CDR3 runs to 15 residues. Germline V gene data show CDR1 as LGHNA and CDR2 as YNFKEQ.

This clone was found once. V gene TRBV15 combines with J gene TRBJ1-1, with 9 bases matching TRBD1. The CDR3 loop spans 14 amino acids. J lost 4 bases, V lost 9 bases, and 9 bases had no gene match. In germline, CDR1 is LNHNV, CDR2 YYDKDF (reference sequence). The CDR3 DNA sequence: TGTGCCACTTATGGACAGGGGCCCGGCACTGAAGCTTTCTTT. Amino acid sequence: CATYGQGPGTEAFF.

The rearrangement uses TRBV14 and TRBJ2-3, with 8 bases lining up with TRBD1. This CDR3 region has 15 residues. Trimming cost V 2 bases and J 2 bases; bases outside gene matches: 3. From germline, CDR1 is SGHDN and CDR2 FVKESK. The CDR3 bases are TGTGCCAGCAGCCAAAGACAGGGGTCCACAGATACGCAGTATTTT. Translation: CASSQRQGSTDTQYF. The variable domain in full, completed from reference TRBV14 and TRBJ2-3, reads EAGVTQFPSHSVIEKGQTVTLRCDPISGHDNLYWYRRVMGKEIKFLLHFVKESKQDESGMPNNRFLAERTGGTYSTLKVQPAELEDSGVYFCASSQRQGSTDTQYFGPGTRLTVL.

This clone appeared a few times. This chain uses TRBV11-1 with TRBJ2-7; a possible D gene is TRBD2 (6 bases). Trimming removed 3 bases from V and 4 bases from J, with 10 bases in between. Per germline, CDR1 SGHAT and CDR2 FQDESV (reference sequence). This CDR3 spans 13 amino acids. The DNA of the CDR3 is TGTGCCAGCAGCTTTGATAGCGGTTACGAGCAGTACTTC. Residues: CASSFDSGYEQYF. Together with reference TRBV11-1 and TRBJ2-7, the CDR3 gives the full variable domain: EAEVAQSPRYKITEKSQAVAFWCDPISGHATLYWYRQILGQGPELLVQFQDESVVDDSQLPKDRFSAERLKGVDSTLKIQPAELGDSAMYLCASSFDSGYEQYFGPGTRLTVT.

The gene calls are TRBV7-6 and TRBJ2-1, with 9 bases that match TRBD2. V dropped 6 bases and J dropped 4; count of bases not matched to a gene: 10. This CDR3 has 16 amino acids. CDR1 is SGHVS, CDR2 FNYEAQ, per germline. CDR3 nucleotide sequence: TGTGCCAGCAGTTCCGGACTAGCGAGTTTGTACAATGAGCAGTTCTTC. Protein sequence: CASSSGLASLYNEQFF.